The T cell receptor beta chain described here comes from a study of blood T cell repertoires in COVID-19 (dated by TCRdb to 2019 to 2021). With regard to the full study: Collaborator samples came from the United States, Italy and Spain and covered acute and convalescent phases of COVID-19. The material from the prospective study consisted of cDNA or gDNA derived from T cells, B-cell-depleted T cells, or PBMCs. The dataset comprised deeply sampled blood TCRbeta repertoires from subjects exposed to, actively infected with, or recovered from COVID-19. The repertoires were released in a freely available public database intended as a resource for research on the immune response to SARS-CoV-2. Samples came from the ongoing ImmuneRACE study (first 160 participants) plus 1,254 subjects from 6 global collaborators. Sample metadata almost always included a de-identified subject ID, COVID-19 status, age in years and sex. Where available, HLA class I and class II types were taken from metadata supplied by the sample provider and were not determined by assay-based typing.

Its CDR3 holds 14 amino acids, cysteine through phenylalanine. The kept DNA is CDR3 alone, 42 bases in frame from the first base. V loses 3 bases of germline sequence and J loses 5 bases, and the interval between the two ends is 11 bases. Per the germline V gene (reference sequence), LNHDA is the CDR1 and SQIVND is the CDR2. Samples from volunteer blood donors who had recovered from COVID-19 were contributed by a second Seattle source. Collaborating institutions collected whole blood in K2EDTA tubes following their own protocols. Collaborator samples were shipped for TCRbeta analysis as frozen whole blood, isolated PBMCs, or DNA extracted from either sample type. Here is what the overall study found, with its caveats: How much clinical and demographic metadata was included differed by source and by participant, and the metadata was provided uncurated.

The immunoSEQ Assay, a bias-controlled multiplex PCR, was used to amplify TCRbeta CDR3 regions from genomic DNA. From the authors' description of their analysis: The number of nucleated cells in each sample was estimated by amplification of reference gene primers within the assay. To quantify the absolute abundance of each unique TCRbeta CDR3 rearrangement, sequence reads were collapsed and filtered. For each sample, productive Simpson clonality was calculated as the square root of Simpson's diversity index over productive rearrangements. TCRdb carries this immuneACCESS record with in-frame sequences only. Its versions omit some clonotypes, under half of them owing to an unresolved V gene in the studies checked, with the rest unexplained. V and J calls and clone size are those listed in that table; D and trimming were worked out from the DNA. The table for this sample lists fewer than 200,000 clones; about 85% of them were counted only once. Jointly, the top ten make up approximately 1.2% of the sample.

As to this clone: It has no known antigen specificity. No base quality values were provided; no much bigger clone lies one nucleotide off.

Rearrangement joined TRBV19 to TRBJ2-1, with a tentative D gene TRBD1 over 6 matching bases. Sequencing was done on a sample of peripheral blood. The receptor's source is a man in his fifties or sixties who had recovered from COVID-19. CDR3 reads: CASSIQTGNNEQFF. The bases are TGTGCCAGTAGTATCCAGACAGGCAACAATGAGCAGTTCTTC.